This TCR beta chain is drawn from a study of cytomegalovirus exposure and HLA in healthy donors. Study in general: Genetic ancestry analysis placed 81% of the 398 donors that were genotyped in the Caucasian-associated cluster.

CDR3 length equals 16 residues. J was trimmed by 4 bases and V by 1 base; bases with no gene match: 5. Germline CDR1 is LGHNA and CDR2 is YNFKEQ. Study-wide points: Some public TCRs appeared in many individuals, while most sequences were rare. In a later analysis, V- and J-gene trimming of beta chains associated with a DCLRE1C missense variant, replicated independently.

PCR was performed using 60 Vbeta and 13 Jbeta primers. Profiled with immunoSEQ multiplex PCR; TCRdb holds only in-frame clones, not every one. The repertoire holds approximately 40,000 clones, with roughly 88% as singletons. Among the donors, all were healthy bone marrow donors. A remark on this clone: Its matching antigen is unknown.

Sequenced material: PBMCs. The clonotype originates from a woman in her forties in good health and CMV-seropositive. The chain is built from TRBV4-2 and TRBJ1-5; 9 nucleotides match TRBD1. The CDR3 loop reads CASSQAGQGLNQPQHF. The CDR3, as DNA: TGTGCCAGCAGCCAAGCGGGACAGGGCCTAAATCAGCCCCAGCATTTT.